This T cell receptor (beta chain) comes out of a study of T cell responses to AZD1222 COVID-19 vaccine. About the study: Second-dose intervals near 4 or 12 weeks were combined. The study, taken as a whole, reports: Clonal diversity was possibly underestimated, and white British individuals and females predominated among donors.

Method: immunoSEQ multiplex PCR; TCRdb's copy keeps in-frame clones and lacks some. This sample yields 100,000 to 150,000 clones, of which roughly nine tenths are seen a single time; 3.5% to 4.5% belongs to the top ten. The V end was cut by 0 bases, the J end by 2 bases, with 12 bases between. There are 15 residues in the CDR3. Germline V gene lookup returns CDR1 SGHRS and CDR2 YFSETQ. Comment on this clone: The antigen remains undetermined.

This rearrangement joins TRBV5-1 to TRBJ2-7; tentative D call: TRBD2 (5 bases). The sample in question was peripheral blood, obtained on day 0 of AZD1222 vaccination. The source of this sequence is an adult in good health. DNA of the CDR3: TGCGCCAGCAGCTTGGCTACGGGGTTAACCTACGAGCAGTACTTC. This encodes CASSLATGLTYEQYF.